This T cell receptor (beta chain) derives from a study of cytomegalovirus exposure and HLA in healthy donors. Study-wide points: A prior analysis recorded that most TCR beta V segments were productive about 87% or about 30% of the time. The HLA-A and HLA-B alleles of most subjects were reportedly predicted accurately from TCR beta sequences. In vitro testing confirmed three CMV-associated chains as specific for CMV antigens.

About this clone itself: Its target is not known.

This CDR3 is 15 amino acids long. V shed 0 bases and J shed 3 bases, with 12 bases lying between them. CDR1 is LNHDA and CDR2 is SQIVND in the germline V gene (reference sequence). PCR primers comprised 60 Vbeta and 13 Jbeta primers. Authors' data handling: In a later analysis, about 12 million of tens of millions of unique beta chains occurred in at least two donors. The method was immunoSEQ multiplex PCR; TCRdb's version includes in-frame clones alone and lacks a portion of them. V, J and clone size are those of that table, while D and trimming were read from the DNA. Among about 110,000 clones listed, more than 65% were seen once.

V is TRBV19 and J is TRBJ2-7; perhaps TRBD1 as D (6 bases). This TCR was sampled from a man aged 25-45 years in good health and CMV-seropositive. The sequenced sample was PBMCs. CDR3 DNA: TGTGCCAGTAGTATAGACACTGAAGGGGGCTACGAGCAGTACTTC. This encodes CASSIDTEGGYEQYF.